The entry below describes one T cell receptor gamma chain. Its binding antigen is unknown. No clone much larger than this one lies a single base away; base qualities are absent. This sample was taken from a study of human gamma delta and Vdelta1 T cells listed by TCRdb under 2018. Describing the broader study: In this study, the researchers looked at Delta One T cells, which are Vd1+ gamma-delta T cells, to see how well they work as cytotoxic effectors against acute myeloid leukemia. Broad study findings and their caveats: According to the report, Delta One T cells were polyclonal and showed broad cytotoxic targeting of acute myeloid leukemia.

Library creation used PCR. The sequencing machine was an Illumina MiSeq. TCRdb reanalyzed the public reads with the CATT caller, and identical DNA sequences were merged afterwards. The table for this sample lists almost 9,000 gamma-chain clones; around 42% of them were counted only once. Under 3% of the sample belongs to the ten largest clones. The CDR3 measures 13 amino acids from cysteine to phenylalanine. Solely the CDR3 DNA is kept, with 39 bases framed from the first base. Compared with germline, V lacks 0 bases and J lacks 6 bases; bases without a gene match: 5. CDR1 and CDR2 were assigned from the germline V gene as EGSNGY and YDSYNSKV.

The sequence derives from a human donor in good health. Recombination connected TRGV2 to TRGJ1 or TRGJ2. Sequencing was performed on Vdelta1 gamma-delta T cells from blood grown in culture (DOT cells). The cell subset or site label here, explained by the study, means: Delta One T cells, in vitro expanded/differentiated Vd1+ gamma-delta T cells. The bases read TGTGCCACCTGGGACGGGCCATTTTATAAGAAACTCTTT. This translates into CATWDGPFYKKLF.